This T cell receptor (beta chain) was identified in a study of blood T cell repertoires in COVID-19. As handled by the study authors: Researchers report that nucleated cell counts were estimated from reference gene primer amplification. Clones were read by immunoSEQ multiplex PCR, and TCRdb kept only the in-frame ones, dropping some. For V, J and clone size, that table is used; D and trimming come from the DNA. The table shows hundreds of thousands of clones, with about 85% occurring only once. CDR3 size: 15 residues. Germline values: CDR1 SGHNT, CDR2 YENEEA. The V end lost 3 bases, the J end lost 4 bases, and 13 bases lay between the germline ends.

The sample consisted of peripheral blood. The TCR comes from a man between 60 and 75 years old who had recovered from COVID-19. The chain carries TRBV11-3 and TRBJ1-3; D is uncertain. This CDR3 reads CASSLGGGVGNTIYF. DNA for the CDR3: TGTGCCAGCAGCTTGGGTGGAGGAGTAGGAAACACCATATATTTT.